This T cell receptor (beta chain) was identified during a study of T-cell reconstitution after alpha-beta-depleted transplantation in children. Study-wide points: Most T-cell counts and diversity one year after the transplant came from T cells that were newly produced. The high TCRbeta diversity at day 60 in some patients came from surviving recipient T cells and thymic progenitors. Expanded graft clones, several hundred of them, were reportedly the source of alpha-beta T cells about two months after transplant.

Using unique molecular identifiers, the investigators prepared the TCRbeta library. From the PCR reads, TCRdb called clonotypes with MiXCR, one entry per CDR3 protein. Of hundreds of thousands of distinct CDR3 sequences listed, approximately 11% are singletons. After removal of 6 bases from V and 1 base from J, the junction contained 8 bases not matched to a gene. The germline V gene has CDR1 MDHEN and CDR2 SYDVKM. The length of the CDR3 is 16 residues. This clonotype was counted at least ten times. What it binds is unknown. This chain joins TRBV28 and TRBJ2-1, with 8 bases that match TRBD1. The sequence was collected from a child younger than two with acute myeloid leukemia, due to receive a stem cell transplant. This specimen consisted of PBMCs, obtained before TCRalphabeta/CD19-depleted stem cell transplant. As DNA, the CDR3 is TGTGCCAGCAGCCCTAGGACAGGGAGGTCCTACAATGAGCAGTTCTTC. Translating gives CASSPRTGRSYNEQFF.